This paragraph covers one TCR beta chain sequence. No cognate antigen has been identified for it. Base qualities are not provided; no much larger clone lies one nucleotide away. These data originate in a study of CD8 T cells in Susac syndrome (dated by TCRdb to between 2019 and 2020). Regarding the complete study: Among the sequenced Susac syndrome patients, six had clinically active disease and roughly 8 were in clinical remission. The study compared CD8+ T cell repertoire clonality among 12 healthy donors, roughly 14 Susac syndrome patients and 15 multiple sclerosis patients. At blood withdrawal, Susac syndrome patients were either therapy-naive, taking corticosteroids (in some cases with IVIg as well), or taking IVIg alone. Whether CD8+ T cell activation and differentiation in Susac syndrome was antigen driven was tested using repertoire sequencing. General conclusions and limits of the study: In the total CD8+ and CD8+ TEMRA repertoires, around 15 and five Susac-specific public clones, respectively, were identified. Susac syndrome CD8+ repertoires showed clonal expansion, highest in CD8+ TEMRA cells and greater in clinically active than remitting patients. The study acknowledged that relatively few individuals were included in the TCR sequencing and HLA analysis.

The CDR3 covers 13 residues, taking in both the cysteine and the phenylalanine. CDR3 DNA is the only sequence kept; it has 39 bases, read in frame from the first base. In the germline V gene, CDR1 corresponds to SQVTM and CDR2 to ANQGSEA. At the junction V is shortened by 4 bases and J by 0 bases, with 10 bases in between. RNA was extracted using the RNeasy kit, and roughly 0.5 to 1 microgram was reverse transcribed with random hexamers. TCR beta CDR3 regions were amplified with the immunoSEQ multiplex PCR assay covering 54 Vbeta and 13 Jbeta segments. PCR amplification bias was corrected using a synthetic template baseline for primer optimization and computational correction. The authors' analysis ran thus. Reads were annotated to V, D and J genes according to IMGT and were analyzed with immunoSEQ Analyzer, with only productive sequences retained. Clonality was computed as one minus Shannon entropy normalized by log2 of the number of productive unique sequences. Public and private clones were assessed among the 100 most prevalent clones of each patient and control. Clones were defined as Susac-specific when absent from the healthy and MS cohorts, from 1052 published viral clones and from other ImmuneACCESS disease sequences. TCRdb ran its own pipeline on the public reads, namely fastp trimming at Q25 and MiXCR clone calling, and kept in-frame beta chains. All rows with the same CDR3 protein become a single entry with the most common DNA and genes. TCRdb's processing, not the study's, gives the V and J calls here. This sample lists some 130,000 distinct CDR3 sequences; 85% to 95% were detected once. The ten largest clonotypes hold approximately 0.18% of the sample.

Peripheral blood CD8+ and CD4+ T cells from healthy donors, Susac syndrome patients and multiple sclerosis patients were profiled by high-throughput TCR beta sequencing. Recently defined diagnostic criteria for definite or probable disease were met by the Susac syndrome patients. Bulk CD8+ and CD4+ T cells were purified by magnetic negative isolation, whereas CD8+ TEMRA cells were enriched by FACS. Blood was collected in EDTA tubes and processed within 24 hours, with PBMCs isolated through density gradient centrifugation. PBMCs destined for TCR sequencing were cryopreserved in liquid nitrogen and later thawed in a 37 °C water bath. The sorted or isolated CD4+, CD8+ and CD8+ TEMRA cells had a purity of 90% or higher.

The chain was built from TRBV29-1 and TRBJ2-7; the D gene could be TRBD1 or TRBD2, each one agreeing over 5 bases. This receptor was identified in a human donor with Susac syndrome. Sequenced material: CD8+ T cells from PBMCs. The bases are TGCAGCGTTGCAACGGGACCCTCCTACGAGCAGTACTTC. Its translation is CSVATGPSYEQYF.